Below, one T cell receptor (beta chain) is given with its context. Its specificity is unknown. Looked up from germline, CDR1 is SGHRS and CDR2 is YFSETQ. The V segment lost 4 bases and the J segment 2 bases; nucleotides outside the gene matches: 12. The CDR3 is 17 amino acids. The PCR ran on 60 Vbeta and 13 Jbeta primers. The repertoire was sequenced with immunoSEQ multiplex PCR; TCRdb's copy has only in-frame clones and lacks some. The data show more than 140,000 clones, roughly four fifths seen once. These data come from a study of cytomegalovirus exposure and HLA in healthy donors. There were likely unrecorded immune exposures, though donors were nominally healthy when sampled. Whole-study findings and limits: In a later analysis, compared with equally common non-associated chains, HLA-associated beta chains were more expanded.

This TCR derives from a man aged 18 to 29 in good health and CMV-seropositive. Input material: PBMCs. The rearrangement links TRBV5-1 to TRBJ1-3; 7 nucleotides match TRBD1. Here the CDR3 reads CASSPWGQTTTGNTIYF. DNA for the CDR3: TGCGCCAGCAGCCCGTGGGGACAGACTACAACTGGAAACACCATATATTTT.